The 24 T cell receptor beta chains reported below all come from one sample, sequenced in a study of blood T cell repertoires in COVID-19. Some clones are missing from TCRdb's copy, which holds only in-frame ones; the method was immunoSEQ multiplex PCR. In the table there are over 120,000 clones, 80% to 90% of which are singletons. The sample taken for sequencing was peripheral blood. The source is a woman aged 45-65 years with active or convalescent COVID-19.

The chain uses TRBV30 and TRBJ2-7, with TRBD2 matching 15 bases. Germline CDR1 GTSNPN, CDR2 SVGIG (reference sequence). The V gene end was trimmed by 1 base and the J gene end by 2 bases; junction bases not matched to a gene: 3. The CDR3 runs 16 residues. The DNA of the CDR3 is TGTGCCTGGAGTGCGGGACTAGCGGGAGGCGCCTACGAGCAGTACTTC. The encoded protein is CAWSAGLAGGAYEQYF.

The chain recombines TRBV4-3 with TRBJ2-3; a possible D gene is TRBD1 (5 bases). Germline CDR1 reads LGHNA; CDR2 reads YSLEER. Between the trimmed V and J ends, which lost 0 bases and 0 bases, there was a span of 13 bases. The CDR3 is 17 residues long. The CDR3 loop reads CASSQDAQGLSTDTQYF. The CDR3 coding sequence is TGCGCCAGCAGCCAAGATGCCCAGGGTTTAAGCACAGATACGCAGTATTTT.

The V call is TRBV12-1, the J call TRBJ1-3; TRBD1, as called in the table, went unchecked against the DNA. TRBV12-1 is annotated as a pseudogene. This CDR3 is built from 19 residues. The CDR3 region is CASSLMTGRPSNSGNTIYF. In DNA form, the CDR3 reads TGTGCCAGCAGCTTGATGACAGGCCGACCTTCAAACTCTGGAAACACCATATATTTT.

J is TRBJ2-5 and V is TRBV7-8; D is ambiguous. Germline V gene data show CDR1 as SGHVS and CDR2 as FQNEAQ. The length of the CDR3 is 14 residues. V was clipped by 1 base and J by 5 bases, with 11 bases between them. CDR3 in amino acids: CASSLVAWRETQYF. CDR3 DNA sequence: TGTGCCAGCAGCTTAGTTGCCTGGCGGGAGACCCAGTACTTC.

This sequence joins TRBV5-1 and TRBJ1-6, with unresolved D. V lost 4 bases, J lost 7 bases, and 15 bases lay in between. CDR3 length: 15 residues. Germline V gene lookup returns CDR1 SGHRS and CDR2 YFSETQ. CDR3 nucleotides: TGCGCCAGCAGCCCTGAGAGGGCCCCGAATTCACCCCTCCACTTT. Its protein is CASSPERAPNSPLHF.

V gene TRBV30 combines with J gene TRBJ2-2; weak D call: TRBD1 (5 bases). Germline CDR1 reads GTSNPN; CDR2 reads SVGIG (reference sequence). V was pared by 4 bases and J by 6 bases, with 6 bases between. The CDR3 is 11 amino acids. The CDR3 sequence: CAWTGSGELFF. Written as DNA, the CDR3 is TGTGCCTGGACAGGGTCCGGGGAGCTGTTTTTT.

The CDR3 region is CASSVLGGQLNNSPLHF. The CDR3 nucleotides read TGTGCCAGCAGTGTACTTGGGGGACAGTTGAATAATTCACCCCTCCACTTT. The rearrangement joins TRBV6-1 to TRBJ1-6, with 7 bases that match TRBD1. Germline V gives CDR1 MNHNS, CDR2 SASEGT. The CDR3 contains 17 residues. The trim removed 4 bases at V and 5 bases at J, leaving 11 bases unmatched.

The rearrangement links TRBV11-3 to TRBJ1-4; D is perhaps TRBD1 (6 bases). Trimming removed 5 bases at V and 8 bases at J, with 21 bases between. There are 16 residues in the CDR3. Germline V CDR1 and CDR2: SGHNT, YENEEA. DNA of the CDR3: TGTGCCAGCAGCCCGGGACACAGGGTAGTAGAGGAAAAACTGTTTTTT. Protein: CASSPGHRVVEEKLFF.

The rearrangement uses TRBV28 and TRBJ2-2; 7 bases agree with TRBD1. The CDR3 loop spans 14 amino acids. Germline V gene sequence: CDR1 MDHEN, CDR2 SYDVKM. J gave up 3 bases and V 5 bases, and 3 bases lay outside the gene matches. This CDR3 is CASSTGDYTGELFF. CDR3 bases: TGTGCCAGCAGTACAGGGGATTACACCGGGGAGCTGTTTTTT.

This chain joins TRBV5-8 and TRBJ2-4; D is ambiguous. Trimming removed 0 bases from V and 0 bases from J, with 7 bases in between. The CDR3 runs to 15 residues. Germline-derived CDR1 and CDR2 are SGHTS and YDEGEE. CDR3 residues: CASSLGAVAKNIQYF. The CDR3, as DNA: TGTGCCAGCAGCTTGGGGGCTGTAGCCAAAAACATTCAGTACTTC. Based on the CDR3 plus reference TRBV5-8 and TRBJ2-4, the full variable domain is EAGVTQSPTHLIKTRGQQATLRCSPISGHTSVYWYQQALGLGLQFLLWYDEGEERNRGNFPPRFSGRQFPNYSSELNVNALELEDSALYLCASSLGAVAKNIQYFGAGTRLSVL.

The chain uses TRBV14 and TRBJ1-5; no firm D call. V was shortened by 4 bases and J by 0 bases, with 13 bases between the two germline ends. CDR1 and CDR2 (germline): SGHDN, FVKESK. This CDR3 comprises 16 residues. CDR3 in amino acids: CASSPLGSYSNQPQHF. The CDR3 DNA follows: TGTGCCAGCAGCCCTCTAGGCAGCTATAGCAATCAGCCCCAGCATTTT.

This chain joins TRBV29-1 and TRBJ1-4; possible D gene TRBD1, 5 bases. Germline CDR1 and CDR2: SQVTM and ANQGSEA. V lost 3 bases and J lost 7, with 9 bases in between. The CDR3 runs 12 residues. The CDR3, as DNA: TGCAGCGTTGACCAGGGTTCTGAAAAACTGTTTTTT. Protein sequence: CSVDQGSEKLFF.

V usage is TRBV7-2 and J usage is TRBJ2-7, with D possibly matching TRBD1 (5 bases). The V and J ends lost 1 base and 4 bases respectively, with 23 bases between them. The CDR3 has 18 amino acids. Germline V lookup: CDR1 SGHTA, CDR2 FQGNSA. The CDR3: CASSLEIGAQHNRYEQYF. CDR3 in DNA: TGTGCCAGCAGCTTAGAGATTGGGGCTCAGCACAATCGGTACGAGCAGTACTTC.

The V gene is TRBV5-1, the J gene TRBJ2-7; 7 nucleotides match TRBD1. Per germline, CDR1 SGHRS and CDR2 YFSETQ. CDR3 length equals 16 residues. V shed 4 bases and J 2 bases; nucleotides not matched to a gene: 12. This CDR3 reads CASSPDRGQKAYEQYF. The CDR3 DNA is TGCGCCAGCAGCCCGGACCGGGGACAGAAAGCCTACGAGCAGTACTTC.

The gene calls are TRBV29-1 and TRBJ2-7; D is ambiguous. The CDR3 loop spans 11 amino acids. Germline assignment: CDR1 SQVTM and CDR2 ANQGSEA. The V gene lost 0 bases and the J gene lost 6 bases, with 6 bases spanning the gap. For the CDR3, the DNA is TGCAGCGTTGAAGAAGCCGTCGAGCAGTACTTC. This translates into CSVEEAVEQYF.

The gene calls are TRBV7-8 and TRBJ2-7; perhaps TRBD1 as D (6 bases). Per germline, CDR1 SGHVS and CDR2 FQNEAQ. CDR3 length equals 14 residues. V was clipped by 4 bases and J by 2 bases, with 12 bases between them. CDR3 in amino acids: CASSSGQLPYEQYF. CDR3 nucleotide sequence: TGTGCCAGCAGCTCCGGACAGCTACCCTACGAGCAGTACTTC.

The chain carries TRBV27 and TRBJ2-1; D unclear. The CDR3 spans 13 residues. Germline-derived CDR1 and CDR2 are MNHEY and SMNVEV (reference sequence). The V end was cut by 5 bases, the J end by 8 bases, with 13 bases between. CDR3 bases: TGTGCCAGCAGTCCCCGCAGCAGCGATGAGCAGTTCTTC. It codes for CASSPRSSDEQFF.

The chain employs TRBV20-1 and TRBJ2-7; D gene uncertain. The CDR3 loop spans 15 amino acids. V was shortened by 3 bases and J by 0 bases, with 15 bases between the two germline ends. CDR1 and CDR2 (germline): DFQATT, SNEGSKA (reference sequence). CDR3 DNA sequence: TGCAGTGCTAGTACCCCGGGTCACAACTCCTACGAGCAGTACTTC. This encodes CSASTPGHNSYEQYF.

About this clone itself: This CDR3 is missing its conserved last phenylalanine or tryptophan, likely due to a read error. The DNA is omitted, as the CDR3 cannot be located on it reliably, and the CDR3 follows TCRdb's listing. The rearrangement uses TRBV11-2 and TRBJ2-7; the table calls TRBD1, which could not be checked here. The CDR3 region is 9 residues in length, termini included. Germline V gene lookup returns CDR1 SGHAT and CDR2 FQNNGV. The CDR3 is CASSLGAEI.

This chain connects TRBV2 to TRBJ1-5; weak D call: TRBD1 (5 bases). This CDR3 is built from 13 residues. Germline V gene lookup returns CDR1 SNHLY and CDR2 FYNNEI. V was pared by 7 bases and J by 4 bases, with 11 bases between. The CDR3 DNA reads TGTGCCAGCATGGGCGACAGTAATCAGCCCCAGCATTTT. Its protein is CASMGDSNQPQHF.

The chain recombines TRBV28 with TRBJ2-2; TRBD2 matches at 9 bases. The CDR3 has 14 amino acids. CDR1 and CDR2 (germline): MDHEN, SYDVKM. Unmatched junction bases numbered 6, after V lost 7 bases and J lost 6 bases. Here the CDR3 reads CASTLAGYAGELFF. The CDR3 nucleotides are TGTGCCAGCACTCTAGCGGGATACGCCGGGGAGCTGTTTTTT.

This chain connects TRBV11-3 to TRBJ2-2, with a possible D match to TRBD1 (6 bases). Trimming stripped 4 bases from V and 4 bases from J, with 13 bases between. CDR1 is SGHNT, CDR2 YENEEA, per germline. The CDR3 runs 15 residues. The CDR3 region has the DNA TGTGCCAGCAGCTCGGTTGGACAGTCCACCGGGGAGCTGTTTTTT. This translates into CASSSVGQSTGELFF.

V and J are TRBV19 and TRBJ1-4; 8 nucleotides match TRBD1. Germline lookup yields CDR1 LNHDA and CDR2 SQIVND (reference sequence). Losses at the gene ends were 6 bases for V and 7 bases for J; bases not matched to a gene: 7. This CDR3 has 14 residues. The CDR3 nucleotides are TGTGCCAGTAGGCACAGGGGGGAGTTTGAAAAACTGTTTTTT. Its translation: CASRHRGEFEKLFF. Complete variable domain (other parts from reference TRBV19 and TRBJ1-4): DGGITQSPKYLFRKEGQNVTLSCEQNLNHDAMYWYRQDPGQGLRLIYYSQIVNDFQKGDIAEGYSVSREKKESFPLTVTSAQKNPTAFYLCASRHRGEFEKLFFGSGTQLSVL.

The rearrangement uses TRBV7-9 and TRBJ2-2; D might be TRBD2 (6 bases). This CDR3 is built from 16 residues. Germline values: CDR1 SEHNR, CDR2 FQNEAQ (reference sequence). V was pared by 5 bases and J by 4 bases, with 17 bases between. The CDR3 is CASSQNRLRGTGELFF. CDR3 coding DNA: TGTGCCAGCAGCCAAAACAGACTGCGGGGCACCGGGGAGCTGTTTTTT. The whole variable domain, remainder taken from reference TRBV7-9 and TRBJ2-2, is DTGVSQNPRHKITKRGQNVTFRCDPISEHNRLYWYRQTLGQGPEFLTYFQNEAQLEKSRLLSDRFSAERPKGSFSTLEIQRTEQGDSAMYLCASSQNRLRGTGELFFGEGSRLTVL.